This TCR beta chain was sequenced during a study of blood T cell repertoires in COVID-19. The wider study: The samples span acute and convalescent COVID-19 from the United States, Italy and Spain. Sources were T cells, B-cell-depleted T cells, or PBMCs; the material itself was cDNA or gDNA.

Trimming removed 4 bases at V and 3 bases at J, with 13 bases between. The germline gives CDR1 LNHDA, CDR2 SQIVND (reference sequence). There are 15 residues in the CDR3. Per the authors' pipeline: Amplification with reference gene primers provided the estimates of nucleated cell counts. Some clones are missing from TCRdb's copy, which holds only in-frame ones; the method was immunoSEQ multiplex PCR. V and J calls and clone size are as listed in that table; D and trimming were resolved from the DNA. Among more than 80,000 clones listed, about 83% were seen once. The sample comprised peripheral blood. The gene calls are TRBV19 and TRBJ1-5; tentative D call: TRBD1 (5 bases). This TCR came from a woman in her sixties or seventies with COVID-19, enrolled during active disease. CDR3 sequence: CASSTTGGTNQPQHF. The CDR3 DNA sequence: TGTGCCAGTAGTACCACGGGGGGGACCAATCAGCCCCAGCATTTT. Full variable domain (missing parts from reference TRBV19 and TRBJ1-5): DGGITQSPKYLFRKEGQNVTLSCEQNLNHDAMYWYRQDPGQGLRLIYYSQIVNDFQKGDIAEGYSVSREKKESFPLTVTSAQKNPTAFYLCASSTTGGTNQPQHFGDGTRLSIL.